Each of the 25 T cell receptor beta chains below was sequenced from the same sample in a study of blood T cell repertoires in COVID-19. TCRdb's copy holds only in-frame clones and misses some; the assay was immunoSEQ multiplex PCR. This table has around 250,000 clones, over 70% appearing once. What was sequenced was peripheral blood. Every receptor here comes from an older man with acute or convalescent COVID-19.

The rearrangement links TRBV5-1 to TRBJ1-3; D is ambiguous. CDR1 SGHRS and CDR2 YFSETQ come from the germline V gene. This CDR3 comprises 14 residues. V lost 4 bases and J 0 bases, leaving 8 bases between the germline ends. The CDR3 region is CASSGESSGNTIYF. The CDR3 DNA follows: TGCGCCAGCAGCGGAGAGAGCTCTGGAAACACCATATATTTT.

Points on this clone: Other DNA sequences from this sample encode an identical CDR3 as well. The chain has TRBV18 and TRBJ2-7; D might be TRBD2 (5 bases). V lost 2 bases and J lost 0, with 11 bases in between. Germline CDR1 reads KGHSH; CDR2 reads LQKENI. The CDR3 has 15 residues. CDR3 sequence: CASSPETGSSYEQYF. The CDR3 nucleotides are TGTGCCAGCTCACCAGAGACGGGGAGCTCCTACGAGCAGTACTTC.

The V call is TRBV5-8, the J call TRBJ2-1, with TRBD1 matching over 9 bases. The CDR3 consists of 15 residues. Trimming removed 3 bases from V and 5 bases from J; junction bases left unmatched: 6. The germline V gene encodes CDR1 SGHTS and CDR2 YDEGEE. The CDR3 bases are TGTGCCAGCAGCTCCCCGGACAGGGGAAACAATGAGCAGTTCTTC. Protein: CASSSPDRGNNEQFF.

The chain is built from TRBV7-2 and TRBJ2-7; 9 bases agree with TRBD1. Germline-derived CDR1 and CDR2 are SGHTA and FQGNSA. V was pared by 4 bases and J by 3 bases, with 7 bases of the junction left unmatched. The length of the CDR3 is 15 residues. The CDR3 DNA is TGTGCCAGCAGCTCCTCCGGGACAGGGCTCTACGAGCAGTACTTC. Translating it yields CASSSSGTGLYEQYF.

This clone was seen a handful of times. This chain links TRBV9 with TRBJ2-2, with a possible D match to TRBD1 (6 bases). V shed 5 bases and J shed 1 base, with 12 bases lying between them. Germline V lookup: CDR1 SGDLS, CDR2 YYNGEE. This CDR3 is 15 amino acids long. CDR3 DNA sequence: TGTGCCAGCAGGTCCGGGACACAGAACACCGGGGAGCTGTTTTTT. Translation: CASRSGTQNTGELFF.

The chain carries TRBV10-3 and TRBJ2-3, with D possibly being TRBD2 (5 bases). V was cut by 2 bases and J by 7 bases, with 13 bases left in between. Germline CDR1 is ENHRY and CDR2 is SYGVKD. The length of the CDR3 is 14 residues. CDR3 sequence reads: CAISEVPGKNTQYF. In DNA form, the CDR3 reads TGTGCCATCAGTGAGGTCCCGGGAAAGAATACGCAGTATTTT.

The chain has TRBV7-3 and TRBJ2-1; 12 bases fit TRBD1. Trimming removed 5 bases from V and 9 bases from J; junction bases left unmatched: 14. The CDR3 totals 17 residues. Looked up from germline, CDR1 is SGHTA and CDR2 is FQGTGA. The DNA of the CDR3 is TGTGCCAGCAGCCAAAACCCCCCGGGACAGGGGGCGGGTGAGCAGTTCTTC. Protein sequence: CASSQNPPGQGAGEQFF.

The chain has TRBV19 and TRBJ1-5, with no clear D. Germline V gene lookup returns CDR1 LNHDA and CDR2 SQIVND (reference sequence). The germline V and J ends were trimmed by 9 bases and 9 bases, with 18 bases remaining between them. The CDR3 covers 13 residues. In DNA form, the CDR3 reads TGTGCCAGCGGAACGAGGGCTAGTGGGCCCCAGCATTTT. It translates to CASGTRASGPQHF.

For the CDR3, the DNA is TGCAGTGCTAGTAAGGTGGGCCCGGAGACCCAGTACTTC. It codes for CSASKVGPETQYF. The chain joins TRBV20-1 to TRBJ2-5; D uncertain. Trimming pared 3 bases from V and 5 bases from J, leaving 13 bases between. This CDR3 has 13 amino acids. Germline V gives CDR1 DFQATT, CDR2 SNEGSKA (reference sequence).

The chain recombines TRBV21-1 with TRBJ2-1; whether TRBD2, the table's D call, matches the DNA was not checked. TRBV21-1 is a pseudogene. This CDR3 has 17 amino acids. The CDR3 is CASSPGTSGRIPNEQFF. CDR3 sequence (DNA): TGTGCCAGCAGCCCCGGGACTAGCGGGAGGATTCCGAATGAGCAGTTCTTC.

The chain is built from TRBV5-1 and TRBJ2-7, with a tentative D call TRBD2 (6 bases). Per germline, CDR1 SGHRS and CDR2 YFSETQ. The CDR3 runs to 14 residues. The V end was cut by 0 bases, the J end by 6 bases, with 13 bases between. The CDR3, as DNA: TGCGCCAGCAGCTTGGATTGGGGAGGCTCCGAGCAGTACTTC. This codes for CASSLDWGGSEQYF.

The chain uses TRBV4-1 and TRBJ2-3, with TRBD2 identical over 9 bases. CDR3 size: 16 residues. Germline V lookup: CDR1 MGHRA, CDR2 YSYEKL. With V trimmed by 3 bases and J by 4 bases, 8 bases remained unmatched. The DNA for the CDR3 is TGCGCCAGCAGCCACGGGACTAGCTCTCCGGCAGATACGCAGTATTTT. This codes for CASSHGTSSPADTQYF.

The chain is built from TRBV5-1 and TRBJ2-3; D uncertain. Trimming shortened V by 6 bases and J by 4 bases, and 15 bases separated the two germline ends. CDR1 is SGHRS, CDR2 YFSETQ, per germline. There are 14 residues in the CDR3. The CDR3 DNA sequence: TGCGCCAGCACCCCGGATTGGGCAGCAGATACGCAGTATTTT. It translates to CASTPDWAADTQYF.

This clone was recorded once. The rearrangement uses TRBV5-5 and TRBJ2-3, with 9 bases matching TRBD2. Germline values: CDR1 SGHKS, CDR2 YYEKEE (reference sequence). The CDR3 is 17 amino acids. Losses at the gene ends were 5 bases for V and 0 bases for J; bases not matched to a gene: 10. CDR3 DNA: TGTGCCAGCAGTGAGCCGGGACTAGCCGTTAGCACAGATACGCAGTATTTT. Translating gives CASSEPGLAVSTDTQYF.

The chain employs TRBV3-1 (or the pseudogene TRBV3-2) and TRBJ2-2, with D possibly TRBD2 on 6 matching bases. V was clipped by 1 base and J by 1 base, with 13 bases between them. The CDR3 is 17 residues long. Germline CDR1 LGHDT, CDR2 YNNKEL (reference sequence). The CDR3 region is CASSQAAVGGNTGELFF. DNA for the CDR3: TGTGCCAGCAGCCAAGCGGCGGTGGGGGGGAACACCGGGGAGCTGTTTTTT.

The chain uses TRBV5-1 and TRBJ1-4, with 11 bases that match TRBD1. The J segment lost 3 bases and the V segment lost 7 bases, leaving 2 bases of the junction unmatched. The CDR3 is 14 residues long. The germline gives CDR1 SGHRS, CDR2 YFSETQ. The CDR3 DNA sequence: TGCGCCAGCCGGGGACAGGGGGCTAATGAAAAACTGTTTTTT. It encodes CASRGQGANEKLFF.

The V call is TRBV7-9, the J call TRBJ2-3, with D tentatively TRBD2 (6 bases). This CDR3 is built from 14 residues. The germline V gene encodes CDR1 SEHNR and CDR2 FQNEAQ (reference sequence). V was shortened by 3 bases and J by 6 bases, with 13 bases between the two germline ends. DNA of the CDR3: TGTGCCAGCAGCTTTGCAGGGAGGCAGGATACGCAGTATTTT. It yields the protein CASSFAGRQDTQYF.

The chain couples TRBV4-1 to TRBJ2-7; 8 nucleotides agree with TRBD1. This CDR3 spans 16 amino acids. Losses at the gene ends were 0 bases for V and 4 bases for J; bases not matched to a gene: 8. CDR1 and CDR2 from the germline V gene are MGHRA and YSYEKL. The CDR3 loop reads CASSQDPRTGPYEQYF. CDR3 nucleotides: TGCGCCAGCAGCCAAGATCCCCGGACAGGGCCGTACGAGCAGTACTTC.

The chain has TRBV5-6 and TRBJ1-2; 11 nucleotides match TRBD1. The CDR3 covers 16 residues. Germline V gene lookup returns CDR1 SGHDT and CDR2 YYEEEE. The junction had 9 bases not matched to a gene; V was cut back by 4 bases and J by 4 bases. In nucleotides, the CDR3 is TGTGCCAGCAGCGACGAACGGACAGGGGGCTCCTATGGCTACACCTTC. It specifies CASSDERTGGSYGYTF.

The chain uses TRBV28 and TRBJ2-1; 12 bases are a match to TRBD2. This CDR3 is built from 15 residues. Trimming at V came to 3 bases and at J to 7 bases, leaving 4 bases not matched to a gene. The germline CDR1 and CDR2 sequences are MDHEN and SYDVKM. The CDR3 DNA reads TGTGCCAGCAGTTTGCGGACTAGCGGGACTAATGAGCAGTTCTTC. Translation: CASSLRTSGTNEQFF.

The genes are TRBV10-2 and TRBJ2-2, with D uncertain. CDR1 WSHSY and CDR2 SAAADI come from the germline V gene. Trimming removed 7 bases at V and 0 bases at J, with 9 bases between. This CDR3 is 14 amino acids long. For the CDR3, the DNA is TGCGCCAGCAAAACGCAGTCGAACACCGGGGAGCTGTTTTTT. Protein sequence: CASKTQSNTGELFF.

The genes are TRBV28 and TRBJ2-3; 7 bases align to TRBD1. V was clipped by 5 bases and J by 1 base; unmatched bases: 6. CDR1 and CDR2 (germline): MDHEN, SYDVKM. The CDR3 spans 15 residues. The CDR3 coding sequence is TGTGCCAGCAGTCCCAGGACAGGCGGCACAGATACGCAGTATTTT. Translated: CASSPRTGGTDTQYF.

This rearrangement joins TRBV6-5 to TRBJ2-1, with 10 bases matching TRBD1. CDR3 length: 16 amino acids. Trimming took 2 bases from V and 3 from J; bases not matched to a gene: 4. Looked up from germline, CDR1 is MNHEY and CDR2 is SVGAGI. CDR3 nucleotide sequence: TGTGCCAGCAGTTACCCTGGACAGGGGGGCTACAATGAGCAGTTCTTC. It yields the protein CASSYPGQGGYNEQFF.

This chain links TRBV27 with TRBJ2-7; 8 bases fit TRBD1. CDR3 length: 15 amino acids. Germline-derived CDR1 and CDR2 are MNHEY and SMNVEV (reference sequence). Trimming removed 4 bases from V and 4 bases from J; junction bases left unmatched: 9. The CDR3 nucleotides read TGTGCCAGCAGTTATGTTTGGGGGACAGGATACGAGCAGTACTTC. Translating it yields CASSYVWGTGYEQYF.

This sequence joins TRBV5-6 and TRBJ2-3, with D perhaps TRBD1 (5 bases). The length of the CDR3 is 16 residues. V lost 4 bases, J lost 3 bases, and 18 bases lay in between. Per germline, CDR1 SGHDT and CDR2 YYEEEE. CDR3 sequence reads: CASSPAWVQGTDTQYF. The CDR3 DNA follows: TGTGCCAGCAGCCCAGCTTGGGTTCAGGGAACAGATACGCAGTATTTT.